These T cell receptor beta chains were read from a single sample in a study of T-cell memory formation after mild COVID-19. TCRdb reanalysed the 5' RACE reads using MiXCR and keeps one entry per CDR3 protein. The sample carries fewer than 700,000 distinct CDR3 sequences, over 15% recorded once. Source material: PBMCs or a T cell subset sorted from them (not recorded which). The source is an adult woman who had mild COVID-19 (a few samples of this study predate the infection). Cell type and time point are not known. Each CDR3 is given with its conserved first and last residue. Fields, in order: CDR3 DNA, CDR3 protein, V gene, clone size, D gene, J gene. D genes are given only for firm matches. Size is omitted from some rows. Given values are once, few, many or a class for expanded clones.

TGTGCCAGCAGTGATGCAGGGCGGTCGTCAGATACGCAGTATTTT,CASSDAGRSSDTQYF,TRBV25-1,few,.,TRBJ2-3
TGTGCCAGCAGCTTGGGACAGGGGGTTAGTAGCTTCGATGAGCAGTTCTTC,CASSLGQGVSSFDEQFF,TRBV11-3,few,TRBD1,TRBJ2-1
TGTGCCAGCAGTTCAGGGGTTTTCGGCGGGGGGGCCCGGAATGAGCAGTTCTTC,CASSSGVFGGGARNEQFF,TRBV28,few,TRBD2,TRBJ2-1
TGCGCCAGCAGCGGGAGGACAGGTCCCAACACTGAAGCTTTCTTT,CASSGRTGPNTEAFF,TRBV5-1,.,TRBD1,TRBJ1-1
TGTGCCAGCAGCTCACATCGATCGGGACAGCCCCAAGAGACCCAGTACTTC,CASSSHRSGQPQETQYF,TRBV7-9,.,TRBD1,TRBJ2-5
TGTGCCACCAGCAGACCGTTAACAGGGGCGAGTGTAGATACGCAGTATTTT,CATSRPLTGASVDTQYF,TRBV15,.,TRBD1,TRBJ2-3
TGTGCCAGCAGCCCGGGGGACTGGAGGAAGTATTTT,CASSPGDWRKYF,TRBV11-2,few,.,TRBJ2-3
TGCGCCAGCAGCCAGGACAGGGGATCACTCTACGAGCAGTACTTC,CASSQDRGSLYEQYF,TRBV5-1,few,TRBD1,TRBJ2-7
TGTGCCAGCAGCTTCGGGGAAGAGGAGACCCAGTACTTC,CASSFGEEETQYF,TRBV7-9,few,.,TRBJ2-5
TGCAGTGCTAAACGGGGGGCTGGTTCCTACAATGAGCAGTTCTTC,CSAKRGAGSYNEQFF,TRBV20-1,few,.,TRBJ2-1
TGTGCCATCAGTGAGTCGACCCCTAGTAAGCTCGACAATGAGCAGTTCTTC,CAISESTPSKLDNEQFF,TRBV10-3,few,.,TRBJ2-1
TGCGCCAGCAGCCAAGAGCCCCCGGGGTATGTGGGAATTGAGACAGGGGACTCCTACGAGCAGTACTTC,CASSQEPPGYVGIETGDSYEQYF,TRBV4-1,many,TRBD1,TRBJ2-7
TGTGCCAGCAGCTTAGCGGCTAGCGGGAGTTTGGGCTACGAGCAGTACTTC,CASSLAASGSLGYEQYF,TRBV7-2,few,TRBD2,TRBJ2-7
TGTGCCAGCAGTTACCCCCCTGACCGGCTAGCGGATCCCTACGAGCAGTACTTC,CASSYPPDRLADPYEQYF,TRBV6-2/TRBV6-3,.,TRBD2,TRBJ2-7
TGCAGCGTTGAAGGTCTAGCGGGAGGGCGGGTAGGTAATGAGCAGTTCTTC,CSVEGLAGGRVGNEQFF,TRBV29-1,.,TRBD2,TRBJ2-1
TGCGCCAGCAGCGAACCTACTAGTGGGGTAGAAGCTTTCTTT,CASSEPTSGVEAFF,TRBV5-1,few,.,TRBJ1-1
TGTGCCAGAAGCTTGAAGGGGCTCACAGATACGCAGTATTTT,CARSLKGLTDTQYF,TRBV7-9,.,.,TRBJ2-3
TGTGCCAGCAGCGAGACGGGACACGGGAGCTACGAGCAGTACTTC,CASSETGHGSYEQYF,TRBV9,.,.,TRBJ2-7
TGTGCCAGCGGGGAGACCCAGTACTTC,CASGETQYF,TRBV7-2,many,.,TRBJ2-5
TGTGCCAGCAGTAATCCGGGGGGGTTCCCCTACAATGAGCAGTTCTTC,CASSNPGGFPYNEQFF,TRBV6-2/TRBV6-3,.,TRBD2,TRBJ2-1
TGTGCCGTACACCGGGCGTACACAGATACGCAGTATTTT,CAVHRAYTDTQYF,TRBV15,.,.,TRBJ2-3
TGTGCCAGCAGTTACGCCGGGACTAGCGGATGGAATGAGCAGTTCTTC,CASSYAGTSGWNEQFF,TRBV6-5,.,TRBD2,TRBJ2-1
TGTGCCAGCAGCTTAGGCAGGGGGTCCCGTGCTGAAGCTTTCTTT,CASSLGRGSRAEAFF,TRBV7-8,.,TRBD1,TRBJ1-1
TGCAGTGCTAGATCCTGGACAGGGGAGAGCTATGGCTACACCTTC,CSARSWTGESYGYTF,TRBV20-1,few,TRBD1,TRBJ1-2
TGTGCCAGCAGCGTATCTAACAGGAACTATGGCTACACCTTC,CASSVSNRNYGYTF,TRBV9,.,.,TRBJ1-2
TGCAGTGCTAGGGGAGGACGGTACACTGAAGCTTTCTTT,CSARGGRYTEAFF,TRBV20-1,.,.,TRBJ1-1
TGTGCCAGCAGCCCAAGCTTAGCGCGAGAGACCCAGTACTTC,CASSPSLARETQYF,TRBV7-8,.,.,TRBJ2-5